The 5 T cell receptor beta chains below all came from one sample that was sequenced in a study of shared clonotypes between healthy human individuals (dated by TCRdb to about 2020). The library was obtained by the immunoSEQ multiplex PCR assay. TCRdb carries this immuneACCESS record with in-frame sequences only. Its versions omit some clonotypes, under half of them owing to an unresolved V gene in the studies checked, with the rest unexplained. The table for this sample lists roughly 2,000,000 clones; about 95% of them were counted only once. The top ten clones comprise roughly 1% of the sample. For the CD8 naive samples, CD45RO-negative cells were positively selected for CCR7, yielding a CD45RA+CCR7+ population from which TemRA cells were excluded. The source material was naive CD8+ T cells sorted from blood. The cell subset or site label for this specimen denotes: CD45RA+CCR7+. All receptors come from a man younger than 35 in good health.

The gene calls are TRBV9 and TRBJ2-7; TRBD2 matches 7 bases. Germline trimming cut 3 bases from V and 2 bases from J; bases unmatched to any gene: 8. The CDR3 covers 15 residues. The V gene's germline CDR1 is SGDLS and CDR2 YYNGEE. CDR3 protein: CASSASSGLTYEQYF. CDR3 in DNA: TGTGCCAGCAGCGCAAGTAGCGGGCTGACCTACGAGCAGTACTTC.

The V and J genes are TRBV7-3 and TRBJ2-1; D might be TRBD1 (6 bases). The length of the CDR3 is 13 residues. The ends were cut back, 2 bases at V and 6 bases at J, with 8 bases in the middle. Looked up from germline, CDR1 is SGHTA and CDR2 is FQGTGA. CDR3 bases: TGTGCCAGCAGCTTAGGGGGCAGCAATGAGCAGTTCTTC. Translation gives CASSLGGSNEQFF.

The V and J genes are TRBV5-6 and TRBJ1-1, with TRBD1 matching 8 bases. V shed 5 bases and J 7 bases; nucleotides not matched to a gene: 7. Germline loops: CDR1 SGHDT, CDR2 YYEEEE. The CDR3 contains 13 residues. The CDR3 spells CASSSDRGFEAFF. In DNA form, the CDR3 reads TGTGCCAGCAGTTCTGACAGGGGCTTTGAAGCTTTCTTT.

The chain uses TRBV28 and TRBJ2-3; 10 bases map to TRBD1. Germline V CDR1 and CDR2: MDHEN, SYDVKM. Trimming removed 6 bases from V and 2 bases from J; junction bases left unmatched: 8. The CDR3 is 16 amino acids. CDR3 region: CASSLGGTGDTDTQYF. The DNA for the CDR3 is TGTGCCAGCAGCCTGGGGGGGACAGGGGACACAGATACGCAGTATTTT.

The rearrangement uses TRBV10-2 and TRBJ2-1; a weak D match, TRBD1 (5 bases). The CDR3 is 16 amino acids. V was cut by 2 bases and J by 3 bases, with 14 bases left in between. Germline-derived CDR1 and CDR2 are WSHSY and SAAADI. Written as DNA, the CDR3 is TGCGCCAGCAGTGAGCCTTTGACAGAACTCTACAATGAGCAGTTCTTC. It is translated as CASSEPLTELYNEQFF.